A single sample is the source of the 8 T cell receptor beta chains below, sequenced in a study of blood T cell repertoires in COVID-19. Assay used: immunoSEQ multiplex PCR; TCRdb lists only in-frame clones, some missing. The data contain fewer than 30,000 clones, over 75% of them singletons. The sequenced sample was peripheral blood. The origin of the receptors is a man in his fifties or sixties with active COVID-19.

The rearrangement links TRBV3-1 (or the pseudogene TRBV3-2) to TRBJ2-7, with D perhaps matching TRBD2 (5 bases). Germline loops: CDR1 LGHDT, CDR2 YNNKEL (reference sequence). V gave up 4 bases and J gave up 6 bases, with 25 bases separating them. The CDR3 extends over 17 amino acids. CDR3 protein: CASSLRVTTDWAREQYF. CDR3 coding DNA: TGTGCCAGCAGCCTTCGTGTGACGACGGACTGGGCCCGCGAGCAGTACTTC.

The chain recombines TRBV27 with TRBJ1-5, with 7 bases identical to TRBD1. Germline V CDR1 and CDR2: MNHEY, SMNVEV (reference sequence). V gave up 6 bases and J gave up 6 bases; unmatched junction bases: 14. This CDR3 spans 16 amino acids. This CDR3 reads CASSKTQGRGSQPQHF. CDR3 nucleotide sequence: TGTGCCAGCAGCAAAACACAGGGGCGTGGTAGTCAGCCCCAGCATTTT.

This rearrangement joins TRBV24-1 to TRBJ2-3; D gene ambiguous. Germline loops: CDR1 KGHDR, CDR2 SFDVKD. CDR3 length: 14 amino acids. Trimming pared 1 base from V and 6 bases from J, leaving 10 bases between. CDR3 residues: CATSDFSVSDTQYF. CDR3 DNA: TGTGCCACCAGTGATTTTTCGGTGTCGGATACGCAGTATTTT.

The rearrangement uses TRBV11-2 and TRBJ2-1; the D is unclear. CDR3 length: 14 amino acids. V was clipped by 6 bases and J by 1 base, with 10 bases between them. CDR1 SGHAT and CDR2 FQNNGV come from the germline V gene. The DNA for the CDR3 is TGTGCCAGCAGGTTTCTGAGGTCCTACAATGAGCAGTTCTTC. It specifies CASRFLRSYNEQFF.

The chain has TRBV7-9 and TRBJ2-3; unclear D gene. CDR1 is SEHNR and CDR2 is FQNEAQ in the germline V gene (reference sequence). Trimming stripped 5 bases from V and 2 bases from J, with 8 bases between. The CDR3 length is 13 residues. The CDR3 DNA reads TGTGCCAGCAGCCTCCAACTCACAGATACGCAGTATTTT. Translating it yields CASSLQLTDTQYF.

The chain combines TRBV3-1 (or the pseudogene TRBV3-2) with TRBJ2-7; 7 nucleotides match TRBD1. The V gene end was trimmed by 4 bases and the J gene end by 3 bases; junction bases not matched to a gene: 3. Germline assignment: CDR1 LGHDT and CDR2 YNNKEL (reference sequence). The CDR3 extends over 13 amino acids. This chain's CDR3 is CASSPGTDYEQYF. Written as DNA, the CDR3 is TGTGCCAGCAGCCCAGGGACAGACTACGAGCAGTACTTC.

In the case of this clone: One junction end disagrees with the germline gene, perhaps due to a read error. The chain employs TRBV7-7 and TRBJ2-3; D is possibly TRBD1 (6 bases). Germline V gene data show CDR1 as SSHAT and CDR2 as FNYEAQ (reference sequence). The CDR3 covers 16 residues. The CDR3 coding sequence is TGTGCTAGCAGCTTAGGGCCAGGGGATCGAACAGATACGCAGTATTTT. Translation gives CASSLGPGDRTDTQYF.

The chain combines TRBV24-1 with TRBJ2-1; 12 positions match TRBD1. This CDR3 has 16 residues. Germline CDR1 and CDR2: KGHDR and SFDVKD. V trimming: 4 bases; J trimming: 7 bases; junction bases outside the gene matches: 7. The CDR3 reads CATSDPGTGGLNEQFF. CDR3 nucleotides: TGTGCCACCAGTGACCCCGGGACAGGGGGCTTAAATGAGCAGTTCTTC.